At least ten counts were recorded for the clone carrying this T cell receptor (beta chain). This sample is part of a study of shared clonotypes between healthy human individuals. The deep-level immunoSEQ assay was used. The repertoire was sequenced with immunoSEQ multiplex PCR; TCRdb's copy has only in-frame clones and lacks some. The sample holds 450,000 to 500,000 clones; approximately 82% are singletons and the top ten take more than 10%. This receptor was obtained from a woman aged 40-49 years in good health. Some clones in this sample may be carry-over from other donors' samples. Sequencing was done on a sample of PBMCs.

The CDR3 sequence is CASTPRGAGTEAFF. As DNA, the CDR3 is TGCGCCAGCACCCCACGGGGGGCTGGGACTGAAGCTTTCTTT. The chain is built from TRBV4-1 and TRBJ1-1; a weak D match, TRBD1 (6 bases). The CDR3 extends over 14 amino acids. Germline V gene sequence: CDR1 MGHRA, CDR2 YSYEKL. Trimming took 7 bases from V and 5 from J, leaving 17 bases between them.